This section outlines one T cell receptor beta chain sequence together with its context. The sample belongs to a study of T-cell memory formation after mild COVID-19. Trimming took off 3 bases at V and 6 bases at J, with 6 bases between the two ends. CDR3 length equals 13 residues. The germline gives CDR1 SEHNR, CDR2 FQNEAQ (reference sequence). TCRdb passed the 5' RACE reads through MiXCR, listing each CDR3 protein once. The table has some 450,000 distinct CDR3 sequences, about a sixth seen once. The sample consisted of PBMCs or a T cell subset sorted from them (not recorded which). The clonotype was recovered from a man between 18 and 29 years old who had mild COVID-19 (a few samples of this study predate the infection). Cell type and time point are not known. This rearrangement joins TRBV7-9 to TRBJ1-6; D not resolved. The CDR3 nucleotides are TGTGCCAGCAGCTTCGACCCTAATTCACCCCTCCACTTT. It yields the protein CASSFDPNSPLHF.